Below are 22 T cell receptor beta chains sequenced from a single sample in a study of tumor-infiltrating lymphocytes in localized non-small cell lung cancer. Assay used: immunoSEQ multiplex PCR; TCRdb lists only in-frame clones, some missing. Found here are under 25,000 clones, 55% to 75% of them singletons; the top ten hold around 15%. The source material was lung tumor tissue. All receptors derive from a human donor with non-small cell lung cancer.

The chain joins TRBV7-8 to TRBJ2-1, with TRBD2 identical over 8 bases. J was trimmed by 6 bases and V by 4 bases; bases with no gene match: 11. Germline CDR1 is SGHVS and CDR2 is FQNEAQ. The CDR3 has 16 residues. Here the CDR3 reads CASSSVAGKASNEQFF. Here the CDR3 DNA reads TGTGCCAGCAGCTCAGTAGCGGGGAAAGCGAGCAATGAGCAGTTCTTC.

The chain combines TRBV2 with TRBJ2-1, with 9 positions matching TRBD2. V lost 11 bases to trimming and J lost 5 bases; unmatched junction nucleotides: 10. The V gene's germline CDR1 is SNHLY and CDR2 FYNNEI. The CDR3 runs 14 residues. CDR3 sequence reads: CASGLAGVNNEQFF. In DNA, the CDR3 is TGTGCCTCAGGGTTAGCGGGAGTCAACAATGAGCAGTTCTTC.

This clone occurred a few times. The V and J genes are TRBV5-5 and TRBJ2-7; perhaps TRBD2 as D (5 bases). The CDR3 consists of 14 residues. Germline loops: CDR1 SGHKS, CDR2 YYEKEE (reference sequence). V dropped 1 base and J dropped 3 bases, with 11 bases sitting between them. In DNA, the CDR3 is TGTGCCAGCAGCTTGTCGGGGAGAGGCTACGAGCAGTACTTC. Amino acid sequence: CASSLSGRGYEQYF.

The V call is TRBV7-9, the J call TRBJ2-3, with 8 positions matching TRBD2. The CDR3 has 18 amino acids. V was clipped by 2 bases and J by 7 bases; unmatched bases: 17. Germline CDR1 SEHNR, CDR2 FQNEAQ (reference sequence). CDR3 residues: CASSLLEQPGLARYTQYF. The DNA of the CDR3 is TGTGCCAGCAGCTTACTAGAACAACCAGGACTAGCACGCTATACGCAGTATTTT.

This sequence joins TRBV5-4 and TRBJ2-7; D tentatively reads TRBD1 or TRBD2 (5 bases each). The ends were cut back, 5 bases at V and 0 bases at J, with 9 bases in the middle. Germline-derived CDR1 and CDR2 are SGHNT and YYREEE (reference sequence). The CDR3 runs 13 residues. CDR3 nucleotide sequence: TGTGCCAGCAGTAGGGACGCCTCCTACGAGCAGTACTTC. Its translation is CASSRDASYEQYF.

This clone appeared once. The J gene is TRBJ2-4, the V gene TRBV4-3, with a weak D call TRBD1 (5 bases). Germline CDR1 reads LGHNA; CDR2 reads YSLEER. The CDR3 runs 14 residues. Trimming pared 6 bases from V and 9 bases from J, leaving 18 bases between. CDR3 amino acids: CASSLREFVGIQYF. CDR3 DNA: TGCGCCAGCAGTCTCAGGGAATTCGTCGGCATTCAGTACTTC.

The sample holds one count of this clone. The chain joins TRBV7-9 to TRBJ1-4, with TRBD1 matching 8 bases. CDR1 SEHNR and CDR2 FQNEAQ come from the germline V gene (reference sequence). This CDR3 is built from 14 residues. J lost 7 bases, V lost 1 base, and 2 bases had no gene match. The CDR3 is CASSLGTGIEKLFF. The CDR3 coding sequence is TGTGCCAGCAGCTTAGGGACAGGGATTGAAAAACTGTTTTTT.

The chain links TRBV9 to TRBJ2-1, with a possible D match to TRBD1 (6 bases). V gave up 1 base and J gave up 5 bases, with 10 bases separating them. From germline, CDR1 is SGDLS and CDR2 YYNGEE. The CDR3 has 14 residues. In nucleotides, the CDR3 is TGTGCCAGCAGCGTAACGGCAGGGGACAATGAGCAGTTCTTC. It encodes CASSVTAGDNEQFF. Based on the CDR3 plus reference TRBV9 and TRBJ2-1, the full variable domain is DSGVTQTPKHLITATGQRVTLRCSPRSGDLSVYWYQQSLDQGLQFLIQYYNGEERAKGNILERFSAQQFPDLHSELNLSSLELGDSALYFCASSVTAGDNEQFFGPGTRLTVL.

This chain joins TRBV7-9 and TRBJ2-3, with 8 bases aligning to TRBD2. Unmatched junction bases numbered 13, after V lost 5 bases and J lost 6 bases. The germline V gene has CDR1 SEHNR and CDR2 FQNEAQ (reference sequence). The CDR3 sequence is 16 residues long. The CDR3 reads CASSLGSGSRTDTQYF. CDR3 nucleotide sequence: TGTGCCAGCAGCCTCGGGAGCGGGAGCCGAACTGATACGCAGTATTTT.

The CDR3 reads CASSFYSESDIQYF. The CDR3 DNA is TGTGCCAGCAGCTTTTATAGTGAGTCGGACATTCAGTACTTC. J is TRBJ2-4 and V is TRBV9; D gene unclear. CDR3 length: 14 residues. V lost 4 bases and J 8 bases, leaving 16 bases between the germline ends. Germline CDR1 reads SGDLS; CDR2 reads YYNGEE. The full variable domain, rest sourced from reference TRBV9 and TRBJ2-4, is DSGVTQTPKHLITATGQRVTLRCSPRSGDLSVYWYQQSLDQGLQFLIQYYNGEERAKGNILERFSAQQFPDLHSELNLSSLELGDSALYFCASSFYSESDIQYFGAGTRLSVL.

This clone turned up a few times. The V gene is TRBV5-4, the J gene TRBJ2-3; 9 nucleotides match TRBD1. Germline assignment: CDR1 SGHNT and CDR2 YYREEE (reference sequence). The CDR3 is made up of 18 amino acids. With V trimmed by 0 bases and J by 0 bases, 8 bases remained unmatched. The CDR3, as DNA: TGTGCCAGCAGCTTGGCGACCGGGACAGGGTATAGCACAGATACGCAGTATTTT. Translating it yields CASSLATGTGYSTDTQYF.

This chain joins TRBV6-5 and TRBJ1-1; D unclear. The CDR3 runs 15 residues. V was pared by 6 bases and J by 1 base, with 15 bases between. Germline V CDR1 and CDR2: MNHEY, SVGAGI. The CDR3 region has the DNA TGTGCCAGCAGGAAGACACAAAGGAGGAACACTGAAGCTTTCTTT. Amino acid sequence: CASRKTQRRNTEAFF.

This chain uses TRBV19 with TRBJ1-5; 11 nucleotides align to TRBD1. The CDR3 contains 17 residues. Germline CDR1 is LNHDA and CDR2 is SQIVND (reference sequence). Trimming cost V 6 bases and J 2 bases; bases outside gene matches: 9. CDR3 in amino acids: CASRSGTGGRGNQPQHF. For the CDR3, the DNA is TGTGCCAGTAGAAGTGGGACAGGGGGAAGAGGCAATCAGCCCCAGCATTTT.

V gene TRBV7-2 combines with J gene TRBJ2-2; TRBD1 might be the D (6 bases). V shed 5 bases and J shed 3 bases, with 16 bases lying between them. CDR3 length equals 16 residues. Germline V gene lookup returns CDR1 SGHTA and CDR2 FQGNSA. In DNA, the CDR3 is TGTGCCAGCAGCCAGTGGGGGACAAGGGACACCGGGGAGCTGTTTTTT. It encodes CASSQWGTRDTGELFF.

The V gene is TRBV7-9, the J gene TRBJ2-7, with D uncertain. The germline gives CDR1 SEHNR, CDR2 FQNEAQ (reference sequence). V shed 2 bases and J shed 3 bases, with 11 bases lying between them. The CDR3 covers 14 residues. The CDR3 protein is CASSLKLVGYEQYF. The CDR3 region has the DNA TGTGCCAGCAGCTTAAAATTGGTCGGCTACGAGCAGTACTTC.

The rearrangement joins TRBV14 to TRBJ2-7; TRBD2 matches at 7 bases. Germline values: CDR1 SGHDN, CDR2 FVKESK. V lost 1 base, J lost 3 bases, and 9 bases stayed unmatched. CDR3 length equals 16 residues. The CDR3 region has the DNA TGTGCCAGCAGCCAAGGTAGCGGGTTCTTTGGCTACGAGCAGTACTTC. It specifies CASSQGSGFFGYEQYF. The variable domain in full, completed from reference TRBV14 and TRBJ2-7, reads EAGVTQFPSHSVIEKGQTVTLRCDPISGHDNLYWYRRVMGKEIKFLLHFVKESKQDESGMPNNRFLAERTGGTYSTLKVQPAELEDSGVYFCASSQGSGFFGYEQYFGPGTRLTVT.

The chain has TRBV7-3 and TRBJ1-5, with D unresolved. Germline V lookup: CDR1 SGHTA, CDR2 FQGTGA. CDR3 length: 13 amino acids. Trimming cost V 5 bases and J 4 bases, with 9 bases left between them. The CDR3 DNA is TGTGCCAGCAGCCCGGAATTAAATCAGCCCCAGCATTTT. Its translation is CASSPELNQPQHF.

The chain links TRBV6-6 to TRBJ1-1; maybe TRBD1 (5 bases). Germline loops: CDR1 MNHNY, CDR2 SVGAGI (reference sequence). CDR3 length: 12 amino acids. Trimming took 5 bases from V and 6 from J, leaving 10 bases between them. CDR3 amino acids: CASSAGPSEAFF. For the CDR3, the DNA is TGTGCCAGCAGTGCGGGGCCGTCTGAAGCTTTCTTT.

The rearrangement joins TRBV7-2 to TRBJ1-2; 7 nucleotides agree with TRBD1. The germline V gene has CDR1 SGHTA and CDR2 FQGNSA. Trimming at V came to 4 bases and at J to 2 bases, leaving 10 bases not matched to a gene. The CDR3 is 16 residues long. The CDR3 sequence: CASSSTQDRTNYGYTF. The CDR3, as DNA: TGTGCCAGCAGCTCAACACAGGACAGGACAAACTATGGCTACACCTTC.

This chain links TRBV18 with TRBJ1-1; 7 bases map to TRBD1. V trimming: 6 bases; J trimming: 2 bases; junction bases outside the gene matches: 6. This CDR3 contains 14 residues. The germline gives CDR1 KGHSH, CDR2 LQKENI. CDR3 amino acids: CASSAGQRNTEAFF. CDR3 in DNA: TGTGCCAGCTCGGCGGGACAGAGAAACACTGAAGCTTTCTTT.

The CDR3 coding sequence is TGTGCCAGCAGCTTCTACGGGGGACGGTCGAACACTGAAGCTTTCTTT. Encoded protein: CASSFYGGRSNTEAFF. The V call is TRBV5-6, the J call TRBJ1-1, with TRBD1 as a possible D gene (5 bases). The CDR3 loop spans 16 amino acids. Germline CDR1 reads SGHDT; CDR2 reads YYEEEE. V shed 2 bases and J shed 1 base, with 15 bases lying between them.

The rearrangement links TRBV4-3 to TRBJ2-7; the D gene is possibly TRBD1 (6 bases). Germline assignment: CDR1 LGHNA and CDR2 YSLEER. The CDR3 is 15 residues long. The V end was cut by 4 bases, the J end by 2 bases, with 15 bases between. The CDR3 sequence is CASSPGAGTTYEQYF. The CDR3 DNA follows: TGCGCCAGCAGCCCAGGGGCAGGGACAACCTACGAGCAGTACTTC.